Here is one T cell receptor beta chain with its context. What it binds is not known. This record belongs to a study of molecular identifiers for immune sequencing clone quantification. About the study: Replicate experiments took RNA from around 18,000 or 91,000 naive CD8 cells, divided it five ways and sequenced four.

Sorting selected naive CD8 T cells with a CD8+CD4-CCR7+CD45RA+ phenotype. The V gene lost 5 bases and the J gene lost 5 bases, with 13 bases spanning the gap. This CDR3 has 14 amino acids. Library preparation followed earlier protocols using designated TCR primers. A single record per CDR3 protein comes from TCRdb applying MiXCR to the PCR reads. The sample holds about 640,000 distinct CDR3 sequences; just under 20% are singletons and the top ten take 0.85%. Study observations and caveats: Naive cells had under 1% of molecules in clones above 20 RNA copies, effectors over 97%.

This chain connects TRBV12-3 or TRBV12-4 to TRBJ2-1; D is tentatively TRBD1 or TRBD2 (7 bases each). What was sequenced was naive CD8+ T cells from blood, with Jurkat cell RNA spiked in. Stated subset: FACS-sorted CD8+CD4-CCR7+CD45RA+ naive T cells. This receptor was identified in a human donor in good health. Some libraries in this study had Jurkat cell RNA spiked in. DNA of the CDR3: TGTGCCAGCAGTCCTCAGGGGGGGAACAATGAGCAGTTCTTC. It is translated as CASSPQGGNNEQFF.